This TCR beta chain was sequenced in a study of kidney transplant recipient with SARS-CoV-2 infection. From the reads, TCRdb called clonotypes with MiXCR, one entry per CDR3 protein. The profile shows some 220,000 distinct CDR3 sequences, around 28% of them singletons. This CDR3 comprises 15 residues. The germline gives CDR1 ENHRY, CDR2 SYGVKD. To note about this clonotype: This is likely an artifact of a read error, given a far larger clone one base away.

The chain couples TRBV10-3 to TRBJ2-3, with D perhaps matching TRBD2 (6 bases). The last part of the DNA fits TRBJ2-7 better; the J call may be wrong. Sequenced here: a blood sample, sampled at baseline and on roughly day 110 from a kidney transplant recipient. This sequence was found in a young adult male patient who had COVID-19 and was a kidney transplant recipient. T cells may partly derive from the graft donor. DNA for the CDR3: TGTGCCATCAGTGATGCGGAGGGCCGTCACAATGAGCAGTACTTC. Translation gives CAISDAEGRHNEQYF.